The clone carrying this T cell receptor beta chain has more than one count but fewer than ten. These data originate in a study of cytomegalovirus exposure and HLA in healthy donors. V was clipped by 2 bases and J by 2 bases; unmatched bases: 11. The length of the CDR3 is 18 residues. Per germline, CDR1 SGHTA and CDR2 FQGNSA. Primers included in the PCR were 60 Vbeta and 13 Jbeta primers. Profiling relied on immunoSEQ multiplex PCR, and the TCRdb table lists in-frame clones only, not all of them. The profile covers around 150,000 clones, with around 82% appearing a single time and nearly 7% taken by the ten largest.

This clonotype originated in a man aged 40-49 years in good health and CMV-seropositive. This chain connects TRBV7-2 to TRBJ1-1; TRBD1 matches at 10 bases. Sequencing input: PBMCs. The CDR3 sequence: CASSLLGTGAISNTEAFF. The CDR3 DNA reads TGTGCCAGCAGCTTACTTGGGACAGGGGCGATTTCAAACACTGAAGCTTTCTTT.